The 18 T cell receptor beta chains listed next were all sequenced from one sample in a study of early T cells in non-severe SARS-CoV-2 infection. Using its own MiXCR run on the 5' RACE reads, TCRdb lists one record per CDR3 protein. Of roughly 33,000 distinct CDR3 sequences in the sample, less than 5.5% were seen once. Material for sequencing was whole blood. All receptors derive from an adult who was a healthcare worker with PCR-confirmed SARS-CoV-2 infection or an uninfected control (not recorded which).

This clonotype was picked up a small number of times. The genes are TRBV7-9 and TRBJ2-7, with unresolved D. V lost 5 bases to trimming and J lost 6 bases, with 8 bases between them. The CDR3 has 11 residues. From germline, CDR1 is SEHNR and CDR2 FQNEAQ (reference sequence). In nucleotides, the CDR3 is TGTGCCAGCAGCCCCCGCGCCGAGCAGTACTTC. Residues: CASSPRAEQYF.

The J gene is TRBJ1-1, the V gene TRBV12-3 or TRBV12-4; D gene ambiguous. CDR3 size: 17 residues. V lost 8 bases and J 2 bases, leaving 24 bases between the germline ends. CDR3 coding DNA: TGTGCCAGCGACGCCCCGGGCGGCACCACCGGAAACACTGAAGCTTTCTTT. It specifies CASDAPGGTTGNTEAFF.

In its sample, this clonotype was seen a few times. The chain employs TRBV6-2 or TRBV6-3 and TRBJ2-3; 8 positions match TRBD2. CDR1 and CDR2 (germline): MNHEY, SVGEGT. V trimming: 6 bases; J trimming: 1 base; junction bases outside the gene matches: 3. This CDR3 region has 14 residues. The CDR3 protein is CASRNSGGTDTQYF. The CDR3 coding sequence is TGTGCCAGCAGAAATAGCGGGGGCACAGATACGCAGTATTTT.

The rearrangement links TRBV5-1 to TRBJ1-1, with D possibly matching TRBD1 (5 bases). Germline loops: CDR1 SGHRS, CDR2 YFSETQ. The CDR3 length is 14 residues. Trimming removed 4 bases from V and 4 bases from J, with 14 bases in between. This CDR3 reads CASSTTFGGTEAFF. In DNA form, the CDR3 reads TGCGCCAGCAGCACAACATTCGGGGGCACTGAAGCTTTCTTT.

The rearrangement joins TRBV20-1 to TRBJ1-2, with D unresolved. The germline CDR1 and CDR2 sequences are DFQATT and SNEGSKA (reference sequence). V lost 6 bases and J 0 bases, leaving 8 bases between the germline ends. This CDR3 has 12 residues. CDR3 amino acids: CSALLANYGYTF. In nucleotides, the CDR3 is TGCAGTGCGCTGCTAGCTAACTATGGCTACACCTTC.

This clonotype came up many times. The V gene is TRBV29-1, the J gene TRBJ1-2; D remains unclear. Looked up from germline, CDR1 is SQVTM and CDR2 is ANQGSEA. This CDR3 is 13 amino acids long. V lost 5 bases, J lost 7 bases, and 17 bases lay in between. CDR3 in amino acids: CSVQSERAPGYTF. The DNA for the CDR3 is TGCAGCGTTCAGTCCGAGAGAGCGCCTGGCTACACCTTC. The complete variable domain, with remaining parts taken from reference TRBV29-1 and TRBJ1-2, reads SAVISQKPSRDICQRGTSLTIQCQVDSQVTMMFWYRQQPGQSLTLIATANQGSEATYESGFVIDKFPISRPNLTFSTLTVSNMSPEDSSIYLCSVQSERAPGYTFGSGTRLTVV.

The chain joins TRBV7-9 to TRBJ1-2; D not resolved. Looked up from germline, CDR1 is SEHNR and CDR2 is FQNEAQ (reference sequence). V was pared by 1 base and J by 4 bases, with 7 bases between. The CDR3 extends over 13 amino acids. CDR3 residues: CASSLDAGYGYTF. CDR3 DNA: TGTGCCAGCAGCTTAGATGCGGGCTATGGCTACACCTTC.

This clonotype turned up a few times. This rearrangement joins TRBV20-1 to TRBJ1-1; no clear D. Per germline, CDR1 DFQATT and CDR2 SNEGSKA (reference sequence). CDR3 length: 14 amino acids. Trimming left V 0 bases short and J 7 bases short, with 15 bases between. This CDR3 reads CSARDEFSWDEAFF. DNA for the CDR3: TGCAGTGCTAGAGATGAGTTTTCCTGGGATGAAGCTTTCTTT.

This clonotype was seen ten or more times. This rearrangement joins TRBV6-2 or TRBV6-3 to TRBJ2-5; possible D gene TRBD1, 6 bases. There are 14 residues in the CDR3. CDR1 MNHEY and CDR2 SVGEGT come from the germline V gene. The ends were cut back, 4 bases at V and 4 bases at J, with 13 bases in the middle. The CDR3 sequence is CASSSQGQGETQYF. The CDR3 DNA follows: TGTGCCAGCAGTTCCCAGGGGCAGGGAGAGACCCAGTACTTC.

There are a few counts of this clonotype. This sequence joins TRBV5-1 and TRBJ1-6; D gene ambiguous. This CDR3 is 13 amino acids long. V dropped 0 bases and J dropped 18 bases, with 16 bases sitting between them. Germline V gene sequence: CDR1 SGHRS, CDR2 YFSETQ. The CDR3 loop reads CASSLDGRLSAHF. As DNA, the CDR3 is TGCGCCAGCAGCTTGGACGGCAGGCTTTCGGCCCACTTT.

This clonotype was recorded a few times. The chain has TRBV30 and TRBJ1-6, with 7 bases matching TRBD1. Trimming took 4 bases from V and 8 from J; bases not matched to a gene: 8. Germline loops: CDR1 GTSNPN, CDR2 SVGIG (reference sequence). This CDR3 is 14 amino acids long. CDR3 sequence reads: CAWKVEGAYSPLHF. CDR3 DNA sequence: TGTGCCTGGAAAGTTGAGGGGGCATATTCACCCCTCCACTTT.

For the CDR3, the DNA is TGTGCCAGTAGTCACGACAGGATGGCAGATACGCAGTATTTT. Amino acid sequence: CASSHDRMADTQYF. The genes are TRBV19 and TRBJ2-3; D might be TRBD1 (6 bases). Between the trimmed V and J ends, which lost 5 bases and 4 bases, there was a span of 13 bases. This CDR3 has 14 amino acids. CDR1 LNHDA and CDR2 SQIVND come from the germline V gene (reference sequence).

The sample holds many counts of this clonotype. A read error may account for a junction end that differs from germline. V and J are TRBV28 and TRBJ1-1; the match to TRBD1 covers 7 bases. The CDR3 contains 14 residues. Germline CDR1 reads MDHEN; CDR2 reads SYDVKM. CDR3 in amino acids: CASSLTGTNIEAFF. CDR3 nucleotide sequence: TGTGCCAGCAGTTTGACAGGGACGAACATTGAAGCTTTCTTT.

This clonotype was counted many times. The chain links TRBV11-2 to TRBJ1-4; D is possibly TRBD1 (6 bases). The V end lost 5 bases, the J end lost 8 bases, and 15 bases lay between the germline ends. The CDR3 loop spans 14 amino acids. The V gene's germline CDR1 is SGHAT and CDR2 FQNNGV. The CDR3 is CASSIQGFKEKLFF. The CDR3 region has the DNA TGTGCCAGCAGCATACAGGGTTTTAAGGAAAAACTGTTTTTT.

This clonotype was seen ten or more times. V is TRBV7-2 and J is TRBJ1-5; D not resolved. Per the germline V gene, CDR1 is SGHTA and CDR2 is FQGNSA. The CDR3 length is 14 residues. V was clipped by 2 bases and J by 2 bases, with 7 bases between them. The CDR3 protein is CASSLMGGNQPQHF. Written as DNA, the CDR3 is TGTGCCAGCAGCTTAATGGGCGGCAATCAGCCCCAGCATTTT.

This clonotype was observed many times. The V call is TRBV11-2, the J call TRBJ1-1; D is unclear. Germline assignment: CDR1 SGHAT and CDR2 FQNNGV. This CDR3 contains 12 residues. Trimming removed 1 base from V and 10 bases from J, with 10 bases in between. The CDR3 loop reads CASSLVEGRAFF. The DNA of the CDR3 is TGTGCCAGCAGCTTAGTGGAGGGTAGAGCTTTCTTT.

The gene calls are TRBV7-9 and TRBJ2-2, with 7 bases identical to TRBD2. Germline loops: CDR1 SEHNR, CDR2 FQNEAQ (reference sequence). Unmatched junction bases numbered 11, after V lost 7 bases and J lost 6 bases. The CDR3 spans 15 residues. CDR3 amino acids: CASTSVGGIPGELFF. Written as DNA, the CDR3 is TGTGCCAGCACCTCCGTGGGGGGGATCCCCGGGGAGCTGTTTTTT. The full variable domain, its missing parts supplied by reference TRBV7-9 and TRBJ2-2, is DTGVSQNPRHKITKRGQNVTFRCDPISEHNRLYWYRQTLGQGPEFLTYFQNEAQLEKSRLLSDRFSAERPKGSFSTLEIQRTEQGDSAMYLCASTSVGGIPGELFFGEGSRLTVL.

This clonotype was observed many times. The genes are TRBV18 and TRBJ2-5; D remains ambiguous. V lost 6 bases and J lost 4, with 9 bases in between. The CDR3 sequence is 12 residues long. From germline, CDR1 is KGHSH and CDR2 LQKENI. The chain's CDR3 is CASSRPGETQYF. CDR3 coding DNA: TGTGCCAGCTCGCGCCCTGGAGAGACCCAGTACTTC.